These 5 T cell receptor beta chains share one sample of origin, sequenced in a study of CD8 T cells in ankylosing spondylitis. The study's findings and limits: Made up of eight highly homologous variants, a TCR beta motif appeared characteristic of ankylosing spondylitis blood.

TCRdb re-called the 5' RACE reads through MiXCR, storing one row per CDR3 protein. The sample carries about 750,000 distinct CDR3 sequences, around 20% recorded once. Which antigens these TCRs recognize remains unknown. Sequenced material: blood, either unsorted or a sorted T cell fraction (not recorded which). These receptors were collected from a male donor with ankylosing spondylitis.

The CDR3 sequence is CSAGRGGYNEQFF. The CDR3 DNA follows: TGCAGTGCTGGACGTGGGGGCTACAATGAGCAGTTCTTC. This chain joins TRBV20-1 and TRBJ2-1; D possibly uses TRBD1 or TRBD2 (5 bases each). V shed 5 bases and J shed 3 bases, with 11 bases lying between them. CDR3 size: 13 residues. CDR1 and CDR2 (germline): DFQATT, SNEGSKA (reference sequence).

The CDR3, as DNA: TGTGCCAGCAGCCTCATGCCGGGGCTAGGTCCAGATACGCAGTATTTT. Residues: CASSLMPGLGPDTQYF. The chain couples TRBV7-2 to TRBJ2-3, with D perhaps TRBD1 or TRBD2 (5 bases each). V lost 5 bases and J lost 4, with 19 bases in between. CDR3 length equals 16 residues. CDR1 is SGHTA, CDR2 FQGNSA, per germline.

This clonotype was counted a few times. The CDR3 DNA reads TGTGCCAGCAGTTTGGAGCGAGAGCTGTTTTTT. This translates into CASSLERELFF. This chain connects TRBV6-6 to TRBJ2-2; the D is unclear. The CDR3 is 11 amino acids. The ends were cut back, 4 bases at V and 11 bases at J, with 8 bases in the middle. Germline-derived CDR1 and CDR2 are MNHNY and SVGAGI (reference sequence).

The rearrangement uses TRBV7-2 and TRBJ1-1; D unresolved. Germline V gene sequence: CDR1 SGHTA, CDR2 FQGNSA. The CDR3 length is 13 residues. V was clipped by 6 bases and J by 3 bases, with 11 bases between them. In nucleotides, the CDR3 is TGTGCCAGCAGGAGGGTCGGGTACACTGAAGCTTTCTTT. This sequence encodes CASRRVGYTEAFF. The whole variable domain, filled in from reference TRBV7-2 and TRBJ1-1, reads GAGVSQSPSNKVTEKGKDVELRCDPISGHTALYWYRQSLGQGLEFLIYFQGNSAPDKSGLPSDRFSAERTGGSVSTLTIQRTQQEDSAVYLCASRRVGYTEAFFGQGTRLTVV.

This clonotype was seen only a few times. V and J are TRBV13 and TRBJ1-1; D is undetermined. Deletions cut 0 bases from V and 0 bases from J, with 8 bases between. CDR1 is PRHDT, CDR2 FYEKMQ, per germline (reference sequence). The CDR3 extends over 15 amino acids. The CDR3 coding sequence is TGTGCCAGCAGCTTAGGGGGGTGGGTGAACACTGAAGCTTTCTTT. This translates into CASSLGGWVNTEAFF.